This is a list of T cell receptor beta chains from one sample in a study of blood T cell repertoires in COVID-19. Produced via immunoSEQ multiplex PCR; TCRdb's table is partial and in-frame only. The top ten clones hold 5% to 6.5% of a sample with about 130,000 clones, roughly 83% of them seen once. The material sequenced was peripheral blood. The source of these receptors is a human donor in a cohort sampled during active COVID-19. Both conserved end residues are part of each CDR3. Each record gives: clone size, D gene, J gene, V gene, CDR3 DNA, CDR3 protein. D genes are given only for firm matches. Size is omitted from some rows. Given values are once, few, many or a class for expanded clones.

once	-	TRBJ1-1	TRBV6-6	TGTGCCAGCCGAAGGGGGGGAGATGAAGCTTTCTTT	CASRRGGDEAFF
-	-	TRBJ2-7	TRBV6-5	TGTGCCACCCAAACGACAGGTCGATACGAGCAGTACTTC	CATQTTGRYEQYF
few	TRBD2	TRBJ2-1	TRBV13	TGTGCCAGCAGAGTCGCTAGCGGCCACAATGAGCAGTTCTTC	CASRVASGHNEQFF
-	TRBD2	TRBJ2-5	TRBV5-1	TGCGCCAGCAGCCCGGGACTAGCGGGAGACGAGACCCAGTACTTC	CASSPGLAGDETQYF
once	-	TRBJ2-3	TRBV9	TGTGCCAGCAGCGTATTAGCGGTCGGCACAGATACGCAGTATTTT	CASSVLAVGTDTQYF
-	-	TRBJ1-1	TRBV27	TGTGCCAGCACCCGAAGGGGGGGCAAGAACACTGAAGCTTTCTTT	CASTRRGGKNTEAFF
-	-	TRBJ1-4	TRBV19	TGTGCCAGTAGTAAGGCAGGGATTGAAAAACTGTTTTTT	CASSKAGIEKLFF
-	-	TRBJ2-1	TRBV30	TGTGCCTGGAAGCGGTTTCAGGTACAGTCCGATGAGCAGTTCTTC	CAWKRFQVQSDEQFF
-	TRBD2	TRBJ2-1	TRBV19	TGTGCCAGTATCGCTAGCGGGGGCTCCTACAATGAGCAGTTCTTC	CASIASGGSYNEQFF
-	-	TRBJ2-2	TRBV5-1	TGCGCCAGCAGCTTGGTAGGGACATCGAACACCGGGGAGCTGTTTTTT	CASSLVGTSNTGELFF
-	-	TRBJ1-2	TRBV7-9	TGTGCCAGCAGCTTAGAGGTTCGGGCAGGGGCCTACACCTTC	CASSLEVRAGAYTF
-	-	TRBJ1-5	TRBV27	TGTGCCACCAGTGGCTCCAGGGGTCAGCCCCAGCATTTT	CATSGSRGQPQHF
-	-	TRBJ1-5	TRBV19	TGTGCCAGTAGAGAGTGGGGTCGGGGTAATCAGCCCCAGCATTTT	CASREWGRGNQPQHF
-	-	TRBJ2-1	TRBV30	TGTGCCTGGAGACGTTTTCCCCGTTCGGCGGTCTACAATGAGCAGTTCTTC	CAWRRFPRSAVYNEQFF
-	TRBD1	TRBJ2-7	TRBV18	TGTGCCAGCTCACCACCCAGGGACAGGGGTAAGAACGAGCAGTACTTC	CASSPPRDRGKNEQYF
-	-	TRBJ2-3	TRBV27	TGTGCCAGCAGTTTATCTGGGAGAGGAGCAGATACGCAGTATTTT	CASSLSGRGADTQYF
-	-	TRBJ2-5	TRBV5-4	TGTGCCAGCAGCCAACCCGGGACAACCATCCAAGAGACCCAGTACTTC	CASSQPGTTIQETQYF
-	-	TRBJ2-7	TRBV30	TGTGCCTGGAGTTGGGGGACTGGATTCCTCGGGGAGCAGTACTTC	CAWSWGTGFLGEQYF
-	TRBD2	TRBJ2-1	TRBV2	TGTGCCAGCAGGGAAAGACTAGCGGGATCCTACAATGAGCAGTTCTTC	CASRERLAGSYNEQFF
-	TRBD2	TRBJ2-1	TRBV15	TGTGCCACCTCTCTCGGGACTAGCGTCTACTACAATGAGCAGTTCTTC	CATSLGTSVYYNEQFF
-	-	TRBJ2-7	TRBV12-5	TGTGCTAGTGGCTTTGGTAACGGGTACCAGCAGTACTTC	CASGFGNGYQQYF
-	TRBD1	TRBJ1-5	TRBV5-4	TGTGCCAGCAGCCCGGGACAGGGGAGGGATCAGCCCCAGCATTTT	CASSPGQGRDQPQHF
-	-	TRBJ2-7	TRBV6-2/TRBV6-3	TGTGCCAGCAGTTACGGGGCAGGGGTCTACGAGCAGTACTTC	CASSYGAGVYEQYF
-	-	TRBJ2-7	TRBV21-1	TGTGCCAGCAGCAACCCCGGGACTAGCGGGAGCCGGGCTAGCGAGCAGTACTTC	CASSNPGTSGSRASEQYF
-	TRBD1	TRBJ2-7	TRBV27	TGTGCCAGCAGTTTTTCAGGACAGGGTGAGGCCGAGCAGTACTTC	CASSFSGQGEAEQYF
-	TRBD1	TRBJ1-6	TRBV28	TGTGCCAGCAGGGGACAGAGCTCCTATAATTCACCCCTCCACTTT	CASRGQSSYNSPLHF
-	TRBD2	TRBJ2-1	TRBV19	TGTGCCAGCCGTAATCTAGCGGGGTCGGTGAATGAGCAGTTCTTC	CASRNLAGSVNEQFF
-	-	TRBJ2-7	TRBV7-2	TGTGCCAGCAGCTTAATAGAGGACGAGCAGTACTTC	CASSLIEDEQYF
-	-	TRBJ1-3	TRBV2	TGTGCCAGCAGCACCCAGGGGCGGAGCTCTGGAAACACCATATATTTT	CASSTQGRSSGNTIYF
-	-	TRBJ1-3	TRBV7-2	TGTGCCAGCAGCTACTCCCCAGGGCCTGGAAACACCATATATTTT	CASSYSPGPGNTIYF
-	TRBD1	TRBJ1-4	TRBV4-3	TGCGCCAGCAGCCAAGATTGGACAGGGGGTCGAAAACTGTTTTTT	CASSQDWTGGRKLFF
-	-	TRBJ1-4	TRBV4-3	TGCGCCAGCAGCCAAGGCCCGGGGAGACAGGTTGGCGAAAAACTGTTTTTT	CASSQGPGRQVGEKLFF
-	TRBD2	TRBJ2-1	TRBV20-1	TGCAGTGCTAGTGGGGGACTAGCGGGGAACAATGAGCAGTTCTTC	CSASGGLAGNNEQFF
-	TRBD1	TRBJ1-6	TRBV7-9	TGTGCCAGCACCCCCCCGGGCGGACAGGCCTATAATTCACCCCTCCACTTT	CASTPPGGQAYNSPLHF
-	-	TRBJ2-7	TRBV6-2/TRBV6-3	TGTGCCAGCAGTTTCGGACAGTTCTACGAGCAGTACTTC	CASSFGQFYEQYF
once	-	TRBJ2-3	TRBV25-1	TGTGCCAGCAGTGAATTCCTGCTAACGAGCTCAGATACGCAGTATTTT	CASSEFLLTSSDTQYF
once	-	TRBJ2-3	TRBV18	TGTGCCAGCTCCCCCTTGACTGGACTTGGCACAGATACGCAGTATTTT	CASSPLTGLGTDTQYF
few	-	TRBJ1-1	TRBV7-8	TGTGCCAGCAGCTCGACTTTAGGGGTAAGGAACACTGAAGCTTTCTTT	CASSSTLGVRNTEAFF
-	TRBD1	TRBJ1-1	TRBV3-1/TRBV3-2	TGTGCCAGCAGCCACAACCGGGACAGGGATAAAGCTTTCTTT	CASSHNRDRDKAFF
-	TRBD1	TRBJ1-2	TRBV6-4	TGTGCCAGCAGTGAACCAGAAAAAGACAGGGGGGAATATGGCTACACCTTC	CASSEPEKDRGEYGYTF
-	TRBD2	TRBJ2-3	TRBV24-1	TGTGCCACCAGTGATCTAGCGGGCACGAGGCAGTATTTT	CATSDLAGTRQYF
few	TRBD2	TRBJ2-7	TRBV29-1	TGCAGCGTTATCAGCGGGATGGGGGGCTACGAGCAGTACTTC	CSVISGMGGYEQYF
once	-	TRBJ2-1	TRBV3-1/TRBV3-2	TGTGCCAGCAGCCAATCCTCTACGCTCGCCTACAATGAGCAGTTCTTC	CASSQSSTLAYNEQFF
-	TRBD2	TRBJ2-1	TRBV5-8	TGTGCCAGCAGCAGGCCGCTAGCGGCCCTCTCCTACAATGAGCAGTTCTTC	CASSRPLAALSYNEQFF
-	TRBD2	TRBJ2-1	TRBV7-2	TGTGCCAGCAGCTTAGCTAGGCTAGCGGGGGGGAATGAGCAGTTCTTC	CASSLARLAGGNEQFF
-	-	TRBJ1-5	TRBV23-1	TGCGCCAGCAGTCAATCGCTTGGCGGCGGCACTAATCAGCCCCAGCATTTT	CASSQSLGGGTNQPQHF
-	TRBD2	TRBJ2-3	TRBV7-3	TGTGCCAGCAGCCCGACTAGCGGGAGGGACGATACGCAGTATTTT	CASSPTSGRDDTQYF
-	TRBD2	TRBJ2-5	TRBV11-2	TGTGCCAGCAGCTTGTACGGGAGCGGGAGAGAGACCCAGTACTTC	CASSLYGSGRETQYF
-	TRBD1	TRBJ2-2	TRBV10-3	TGTGCCATCAGTGAGTCAGGATCAGGGGGCACCGGGGAGCTGTTTTTT	CAISESGSGGTGELFF
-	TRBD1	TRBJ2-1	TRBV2	TGTGCCAGCAGTTGGGACAGGGCGGGCTACAATGAGCAGTTCTTC	CASSWDRAGYNEQFF
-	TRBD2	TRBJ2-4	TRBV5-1	TGCGCCAGCAGCTTGGGGGCGGGAGGGGCAAACATTCAGTACTTC	CASSLGAGGANIQYF
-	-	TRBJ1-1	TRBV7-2	TGTGCCAGCAGCTCACCCGAGGGGGGGGGCGTTGGAGCTTTCTTT	CASSSPEGGGVGAFF
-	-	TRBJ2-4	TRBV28	TGTGCCAGCAAGGTTTCTGCCCTCGCCGGGGTGGCCAAAAACATTCAGTACTTC	CASKVSALAGVAKNIQYF
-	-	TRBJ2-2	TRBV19	TGTGCCAGTAGTATAGGGGCCGTGAACACCGGGGAGCTGTTTTTT	CASSIGAVNTGELFF
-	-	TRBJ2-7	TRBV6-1	TGTGCCAGCAGTGAATCGGGGTTGAAGCAGTACTTC	CASSESGLKQYF